The 9 T cell receptor beta chains in this list originate from one sample, sequenced in a study of cytomegalovirus exposure and HLA in healthy donors. This PCR relied on a set of 60 Vbeta primers and 13 Jbeta primers. Data came from immunoSEQ multiplex PCR; TCRdb stores just in-frame clones and leaves some out. The sample records more than 75,000 clones, roughly 74% being singletons. The source material was PBMCs. These receptors all stem from a woman in her forties or fifties in good health and CMV-seropositive.

The rearrangement links TRBV7-9 to TRBJ1-2, with 8 positions matching TRBD1. Trimming at V came to 5 bases and at J to 8 bases, leaving 7 bases not matched to a gene. The CDR3 consists of 13 residues. The germline V gene encodes CDR1 SEHNR and CDR2 FQNEAQ (reference sequence). The CDR3 nucleotides read TGTGCCAGCAGCCCTCAGGGGGCGCACGGCTACACCTTC. Translating it yields CASSPQGAHGYTF.

The chain couples TRBV15 to TRBJ1-5; no clear D gene. V was shortened by 3 bases and J by 5 bases, with 8 bases between the two germline ends. From germline, CDR1 is LNHNV and CDR2 YYDKDF (reference sequence). There are 13 residues in the CDR3. CDR3 protein: CATSSSVDQPQHF. The CDR3, as DNA: TGTGCCACCAGCAGCAGTGTCGATCAGCCCCAGCATTTT.

The CDR3 loop reads CASSPGQGWDTQYF. The CDR3 nucleotides read TGTGCCAGCAGCCCGGGGCAGGGGTGGGATACGCAGTATTTT. The chain employs TRBV11-2 and TRBJ2-3, with D tentatively TRBD1 (6 bases). This CDR3 contains 14 residues. V was trimmed by 5 bases and J by 6 bases, leaving 15 bases between them. Germline lookup yields CDR1 SGHAT and CDR2 FQNNGV.

The chain uses TRBV7-2 and TRBJ2-2; 8 bases match TRBD2. The ends lost 2 bases at V and 7 bases at J; junction bases unmatched: 6. The germline gives CDR1 SGHTA, CDR2 FQGNSA. The CDR3 runs 15 residues. The CDR3 DNA follows: TGTGCCAGCAGCTTACTAGCGGGCAAACTCGGGGAGCTGTTTTTT. As protein: CASSLLAGKLGELFF.

This clone was found once. The chain has TRBV6-6 and TRBJ1-4, with 9 nucleotides matching TRBD1. Germline CDR1 reads MNHNY; CDR2 reads SVGAGI (reference sequence). The CDR3 has 14 amino acids. V gave up 4 bases and J gave up 7 bases; unmatched junction bases: 4. The CDR3 sequence: CASSLQGATEKLFF. CDR3 bases: TGTGCCAGCAGTTTACAGGGGGCGACTGAAAAACTGTTTTTT.

The genes are TRBV2 and TRBJ2-3; 8 bases fit TRBD2. The CDR3 totals 15 residues. Germline V gives CDR1 SNHLY, CDR2 FYNNEI. The trim removed 3 bases at V and 0 bases at J, leaving 2 bases unmatched. The DNA of the CDR3 is TGTGCCAGCAGTGAGAGGACTAGCAGCACAGATACGCAGTATTTT. It translates to CASSERTSSTDTQYF.

This clone was seen a handful of times. This sequence joins TRBV6-4 and TRBJ2-2; the D is unclear. V shed 0 bases and J shed 3 bases, with 5 bases lying between them. Germline-derived CDR1 and CDR2 are MRHNA and SNTAGT. The CDR3 covers 14 residues. CDR3 region: CASSDSSDTGELFF. CDR3 nucleotide sequence: TGTGCCAGCAGTGACTCGAGCGACACCGGGGAGCTGTTTTTT.

In this sample, this clone turned up a few times. The chain recombines TRBV6-4 with TRBJ2-3, with 7 bases lining up with TRBD1. Germline CDR1 MRHNA, CDR2 SNTAGT. This CDR3 is 15 amino acids long. V dropped 6 bases and J dropped 6; count of bases not matched to a gene: 12. The CDR3 nucleotides read TGTGCCAGCAGCCGGGGAACAGGGGATTCTGATACGCAGTATTTT. It specifies CASSRGTGDSDTQYF.

This chain links TRBV10-3 with TRBJ1-3; 8 bases fit TRBD1. The CDR3 extends over 13 amino acids. V shed 5 bases, J shed 8 bases, and the junction held 5 bases outside the gene matches. CDR1 is ENHRY, CDR2 SYGVKD, per germline. CDR3 sequence reads: CAISKTGVDTIYF. The CDR3, as DNA: TGTGCCATCAGTAAGACAGGGGTTGACACCATATATTTT.